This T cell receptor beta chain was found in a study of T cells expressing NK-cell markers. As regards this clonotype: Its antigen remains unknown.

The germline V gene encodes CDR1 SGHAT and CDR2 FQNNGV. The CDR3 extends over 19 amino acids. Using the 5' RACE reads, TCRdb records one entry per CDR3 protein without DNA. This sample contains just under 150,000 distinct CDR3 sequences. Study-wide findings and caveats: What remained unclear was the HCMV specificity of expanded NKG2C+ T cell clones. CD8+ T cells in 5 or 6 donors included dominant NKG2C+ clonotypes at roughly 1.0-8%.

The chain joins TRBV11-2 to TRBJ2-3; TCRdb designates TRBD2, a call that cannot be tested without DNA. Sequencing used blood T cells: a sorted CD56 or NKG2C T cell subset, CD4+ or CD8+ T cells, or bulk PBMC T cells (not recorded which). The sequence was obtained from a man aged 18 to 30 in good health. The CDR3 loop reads CASSPGLAGGPLITDTQYF.